What follows are 5 T cell receptor beta chains derived from one specimen sequenced in a study of cytomegalovirus exposure and HLA in healthy donors. The study ran its PCR with 60 Vbeta and 13 Jbeta primers. Clones were sequenced by immunoSEQ multiplex PCR, and TCRdb holds only the in-frame ones, with some missing. The repertoire consists of around 120,000 clones, with roughly 69% occurring once and the leading ten covering less than 9.5%. The sample taken for sequencing was PBMCs. The receptor source for this set is a woman in her thirties or forties in good health and CMV-seropositive.

This clone was picked up a small number of times. V is TRBV27 and J is TRBJ2-7; the D is unclear. Germline V gene sequence: CDR1 MNHEY, CDR2 SMNVEV (reference sequence). The V end was cut by 2 bases, the J end by 0 bases, with 5 bases between. There are 13 residues in the CDR3. Written as DNA, the CDR3 is TGTGCCAGCAGTTTACGTTACTCCTACGAGCAGTACTTC. This translates into CASSLRYSYEQYF.

The chain is built from TRBV28 and TRBJ2-7, with 8 bases identical to TRBD1. The V gene's germline CDR1 is MDHEN and CDR2 SYDVKM. J lost 2 bases, V lost 6 bases, and 6 bases had no gene match. The CDR3 is 14 residues long. The CDR3 nucleotides read TGTGCCAGCAGCCCCGGGACAGGCCCCTACGAGCAGTACTTC. It encodes CASSPGTGPYEQYF.

The count of this clone is one. J is TRBJ2-1 and V is TRBV30; perhaps TRBD1 as D (5 bases). Germline V gene sequence: CDR1 GTSNPN, CDR2 SVGIG (reference sequence). Trimming removed 0 bases at V and 2 bases at J, with 11 bases between. This CDR3 is 15 amino acids long. CDR3 DNA: TGTGCCTGGAGTGTATTGCAGGGCCCCTACAATGAGCAGTTCTTC. Translating it yields CAWSVLQGPYNEQFF.

This clone was detected only a few times. The rearrangement links TRBV9 to TRBJ2-2; TRBD1 might be the D (6 bases). Looked up from germline, CDR1 is SGDLS and CDR2 is YYNGEE. Trimming shortened V by 3 bases and J by 5 bases, and 20 bases separated the two germline ends. This CDR3 is 17 amino acids long. The DNA for the CDR3 is TGTGCCAGCAGCGCGCGCTTAGGGGGTGCCTTAACCGGGGAGCTGTTTTTT. Translating gives CASSARLGGALTGELFF.

This rearrangement joins TRBV28 to TRBJ2-7; 10 nucleotides align to TRBD2. The CDR3 spans 15 residues. Per germline, CDR1 MDHEN and CDR2 SYDVKM. After removal of 7 bases from V and 4 bases from J, the junction contained 10 bases not matched to a gene. The DNA for the CDR3 is TGTGCCAGCACTAGCGGGAGCTTCCGGGTGTACGAGCAGTACTTC. It specifies CASTSGSFRVYEQYF.